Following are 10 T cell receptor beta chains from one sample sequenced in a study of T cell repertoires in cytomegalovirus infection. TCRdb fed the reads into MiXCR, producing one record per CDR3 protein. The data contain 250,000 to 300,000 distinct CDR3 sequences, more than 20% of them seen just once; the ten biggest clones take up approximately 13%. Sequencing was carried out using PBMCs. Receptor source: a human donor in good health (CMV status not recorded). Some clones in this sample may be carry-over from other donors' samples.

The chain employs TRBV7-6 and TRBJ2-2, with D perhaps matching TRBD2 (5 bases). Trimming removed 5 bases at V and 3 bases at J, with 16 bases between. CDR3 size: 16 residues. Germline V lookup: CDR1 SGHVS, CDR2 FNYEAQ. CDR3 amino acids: CASSPHAGLDTGELFF. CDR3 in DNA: TGTGCCAGCAGCCCTCACGCGGGTCTGGACACCGGGGAGCTGTTTTTT.

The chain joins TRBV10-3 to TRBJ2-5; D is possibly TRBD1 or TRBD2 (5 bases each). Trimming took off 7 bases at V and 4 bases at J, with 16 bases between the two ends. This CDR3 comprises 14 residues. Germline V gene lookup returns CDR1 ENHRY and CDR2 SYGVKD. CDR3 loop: CAIKGRTPGETQYF. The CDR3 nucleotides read TGTGCCATCAAGGGACGGACCCCAGGAGAGACCCAGTACTTC.

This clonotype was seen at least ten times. The CDR3 coding sequence is TGTGCCAGCAGCTTGCTGAACACTGAAGCTTTCTTT. This encodes CASSLLNTEAFF. The chain couples TRBV11-1 to TRBJ1-1; D ambiguous. The germline V gene encodes CDR1 SGHAT and CDR2 FQDESV (reference sequence). There are 12 residues in the CDR3. Trimming took 3 bases from V and 0 from J, leaving 2 bases between them.

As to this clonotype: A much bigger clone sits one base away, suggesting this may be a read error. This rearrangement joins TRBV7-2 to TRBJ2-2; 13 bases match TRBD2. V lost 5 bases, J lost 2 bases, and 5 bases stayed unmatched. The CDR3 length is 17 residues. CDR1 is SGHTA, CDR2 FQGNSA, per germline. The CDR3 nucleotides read TGTGCCAGCAGCCCAGGACTAGCGGGAGAAAACACCGGGGAGCTGTTTTTT. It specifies CASSPGLAGENTGELFF.

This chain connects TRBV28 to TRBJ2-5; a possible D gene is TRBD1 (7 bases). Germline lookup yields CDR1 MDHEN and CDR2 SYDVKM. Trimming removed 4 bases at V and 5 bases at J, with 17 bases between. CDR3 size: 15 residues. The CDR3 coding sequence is TGTGCCAGCAGTTCCCGACAGGGACGGGGGGAGACCCAGTACTTC. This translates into CASSSRQGRGETQYF.

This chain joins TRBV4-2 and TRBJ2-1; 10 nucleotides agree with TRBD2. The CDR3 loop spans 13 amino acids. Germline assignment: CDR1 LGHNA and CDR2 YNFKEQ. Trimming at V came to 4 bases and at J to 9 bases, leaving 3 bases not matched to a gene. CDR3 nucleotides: TGTGCCAGCAGCCCGACTAGCGGGCTTGAGCAGTTCTTC. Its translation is CASSPTSGLEQFF.

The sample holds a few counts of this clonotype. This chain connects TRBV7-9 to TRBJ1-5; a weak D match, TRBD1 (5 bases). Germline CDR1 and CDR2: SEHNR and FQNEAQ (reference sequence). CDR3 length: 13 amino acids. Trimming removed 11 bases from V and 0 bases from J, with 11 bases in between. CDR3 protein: CASAGFSNQPQHF. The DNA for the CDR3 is TGTGCCTCCGCAGGGTTTAGCAATCAGCCCCAGCATTTT.

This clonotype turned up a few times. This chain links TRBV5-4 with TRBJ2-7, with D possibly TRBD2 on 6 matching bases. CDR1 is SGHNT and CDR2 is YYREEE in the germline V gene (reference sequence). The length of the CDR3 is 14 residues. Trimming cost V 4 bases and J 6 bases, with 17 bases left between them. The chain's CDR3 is CASSGTGDSTEQYF. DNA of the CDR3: TGTGCCAGCAGCGGGACGGGGGACTCTACCGAGCAGTACTTC.

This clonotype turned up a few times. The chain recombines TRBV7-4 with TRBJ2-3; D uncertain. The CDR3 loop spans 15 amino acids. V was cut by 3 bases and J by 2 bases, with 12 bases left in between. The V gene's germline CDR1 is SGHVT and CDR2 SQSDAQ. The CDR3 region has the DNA TGTGCCAGCAGCTTTCGGCTCGGGTCCACAGATACGCAGTATTTT. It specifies CASSFRLGSTDTQYF. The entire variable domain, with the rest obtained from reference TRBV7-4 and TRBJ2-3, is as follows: GAGVSQSPRYKVAKRGRDVALRCDSISGHVTLYWYRQTLGQGSEVLTYSQSDAQRDKSGRPSGRFSAERPERSVSTLKIQRTEQGDSAVYLCASSFRLGSTDTQYFGPGTRLTVL.

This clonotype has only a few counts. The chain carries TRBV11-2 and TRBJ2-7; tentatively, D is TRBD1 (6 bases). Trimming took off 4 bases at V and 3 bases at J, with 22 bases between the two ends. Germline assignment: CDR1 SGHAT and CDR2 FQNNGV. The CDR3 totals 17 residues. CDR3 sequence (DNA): TGTGCCAGCAGCTGGGGCCGCCGGGACACCAAAAACTACGAGCAGTACTTC. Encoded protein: CASSWGRRDTKNYEQYF.